Sequencing of this T cell receptor (beta chain) was carried out in a study of blood T cells in healthy people across ages (dated by TCRdb to 2015 to 2017). Background on the whole study: In model experiments, template switching captured roughly one uniquely barcoded TCR beta cDNA molecule for every two T cells. The donors were divided into four age groups: young (average approximately 17 years), middle-aged (approximately 42), aged (about 61) and long-lived (about 80). Age-related changes in TCR beta repertoire diversity were measured in the study by deep sequencing normalized with unique cDNA molecular identifiers. The study analyzed two additional independent replicas of 1 million unique cDNA reads from the same blood draw for two donors, one aged 18 to 29 and one aged 80 or older. The study at large found these results: Because donor CMV infection status was unknown, age-related changes in expanded clonotypes were potentially confounded. Compared with the aged group, the long-lived group had more naive CD4+ T cells, fewer expanded clones and increased TCR diversity, a pattern suggesting age selection. Since profiling was done on bulk unsorted PBMCs, naive and antigen-experienced compartments could not be conclusively compared. Observed TCR beta diversity correlated strongly with the percentage of naive T cells measured by flow cytometry. Observed TCR beta diversity per million T cells fell roughly linearly with age, and a significant reduction was already apparent by age around 40. Estimates of total diversity based on one million sequenced T cells were considered lower bounds and underestimates.

Points on this clonotype: Its antigen is unknown. Base qualities were left out, and no much larger clone turns up one base away.

Receptors were amplified or captured by 5' RACE. Instrument used: Illumina HiSeq 2500. A second PCR of roughly 7 to 11 cycles was performed with a sample-barcoded 5' primer and a J-beta primer mix. A template-switch 5' adaptor carrying 12 random nucleotides introduced a unique molecular identifier onto each TCR beta cDNA molecule. At least 2.5 million CDR3-containing paired-end reads were obtained from each sample. First-strand cDNA was synthesized from all RNA with the Mint cDNA synthesis kit, primed by a TRBC-specific oligonucleotide. Following uracil-DNA glycosylase treatment, all cDNA underwent a first 18-cycle PCR with the universal primers M1SS and BC2_uni_R. The original pipeline was this. For normalization, 1 million high-quality reads, each with a distinct molecular identifier, were randomly selected from each sample. Reads sharing molecular identifiers were discarded rather than binned into consensus sequences. CDR3 identification, clonotype clustering and error correction used MiTCR with a Q25 quality threshold and the strictest error-elimination algorithm. A nonparametric unseen species model with Euler transformation was used to estimate lower-bound total TCR beta diversity. The raw public data were reprocessed by TCRdb itself: fastp quality trimming at Q25, MiXCR clonotype calling, in-frame beta chains only. Each record represents a unique CDR3 protein, reported with the most common genes and DNA among its rows. These V and J calls are TCRdb output, not the study's own analysis. A total of over 500,000 distinct CDR3 sequences appear in this sample, around a quarter of them only once. The ten most abundant clones make up approximately 3.3% of the sample.

The roughly 38 donors, aged 6 to 90 years, were systemically healthy Caucasian individuals from Russia. Each donor gave ten milliliters of peripheral blood, collected into EDTA-treated Vacutainer tubes. Ficoll-Paque density-gradient centrifugation was used to isolate PBMCs, with at least 6.5 million per sample. Trizol reagent was used to extract total RNA from PBMCs, with at least 5 micrograms per sample. For every donor, an aliquot of PBMCs went through flow cytometry to measure the percentages of naive CD45RAhigh/CD27high T cells. From cysteine to phenylalanine, the CDR3 is 16 amino acids long. The sequence is cut down to CDR3 DNA, 48 bases in frame from base 1. Trimming at the junction amounts to 6 bases on V and 2 bases on J, and the germline ends lie 17 bases apart. Reading the germline V gene gives CDR1 WSHSY and CDR2 SAAADI. This same sample was also part of a study on T cells of mothers and their children. The second paper states: The donors were nine systemically healthy Caucasian individuals, made up of three mothers and their six children. cDNA synthesis used all of the extracted RNA, with around 1.6 ug of RNA in each 15 ul reaction. In the second PCR, the M1S primer added sample barcodes and 2-4 random nucleotides. Over 8.5 million TCR beta CDR3 reads were obtained for each mother, and some 3 million reads were obtained for each child. In both related and unrelated pairs, thymic selection shapes the output of TCR recombination in a similar way, with inherited differences having only a minor effect. Related mother-child pairs always showed normalized repertoire overlap that was slightly higher than in unrelated mother-child pairs, though the difference was never significant. Persistent microchimeric T cell clones were not detected, at a sensitivity of approximately 100 clones per million clonotypes. The study used deep NGS to compare TCR beta repertoires of mothers and children, seeking features distinguishing related mother-child pairs from unrelated individuals. Mothers averaged roughly 40 +/- 4 years of age and children averaged approximately 11 +/- 4 years. After adapter ligation with NEBNext reagents, the libraries were sequenced on Illumina HiSeq 2000 with 100+100 nt paired-end reads. Mother and child libraries were prepared a month apart and sequenced in separate runs to prevent cross-contamination. Between roughly 500,000 and 2,300,000 distinct TCR beta clonotypes were identified per donor. Naive TCR beta clonotypes were estimated from low-frequency clonotypes matched to each donor's FACS-determined naive share, without sorting.

Sequencing was carried out using blood. The sequence links TRBV10-2 to TRBJ1-3; the D gene remains uncertain. The sequence derives from a boy aged 2 to 9 in good health. The CDR3 sequence is CASSAGRPTPGNTIYF. DNA sequence: TGCGCCAGCAGCGCCGGTAGACCGACGCCTGGAAACACCATATATTTT.